This T cell receptor (beta chain) emerged from a study of response to subunit inactivated influenza vaccine. V lost 7 bases and J lost 0; bases outside the gene matches: 8. The CDR3 length is 15 residues. CDR1 and CDR2 (germline): SGHRS, YFSETQ. Each CDR3 protein gets one entry after TCRdb re-called the RT-PCR reads with MiXCR. The data show around 710,000 distinct CDR3 sequences, 14% seen once. Study conclusions and caveats: A suggestion made by the authors is that each seasonal influenza vaccination recruits few new T cells.

This clonotype was counted many times. Its specificity is not known. This chain joins TRBV5-1 and TRBJ2-7; 9 bases match TRBD1. The sequence was obtained from a man aged 50 or older who received an inactivated influenza vaccine. The sample was PBMCs from blood, taken approximately 15 days before vaccination. CDR3 region: CASRWGQGSSYEQYF. The DNA for the CDR3 is TGCGCCAGCCGCTGGGGACAGGGAAGCTCCTACGAGCAGTACTTC.